These 7 T cell receptor beta chains came from one sample sequenced in a study of T-cell memory formation after mild COVID-19. A single record per CDR3 protein comes from TCRdb applying MiXCR to the 5' RACE reads. The sample has 130,000 to 150,000 distinct CDR3 sequences, roughly 6.3% seen once; the top ten hold more than 2%. Sequenced: PBMCs or a T cell subset sorted from them (not recorded which). The receptor source for this set is an adult woman who had mild COVID-19 (a few samples of this study predate the infection). Cell type and time point are not known.

V is TRBV5-4 and J is TRBJ2-2, with TRBD1 as a possible D gene (6 bases). Between the trimmed V and J ends, which lost 3 bases and 1 base, there was a span of 13 bases. Germline V lookup: CDR1 SGHNT, CDR2 YYREEE (reference sequence). CDR3 size: 16 residues. CDR3 nucleotide sequence: TGTGCCAGCAGCTCTCCCAAGACAGGGAACACCGGGGAGCTGTTTTTT. Translated: CASSSPKTGNTGELFF.

The gene calls are TRBV5-6 and TRBJ2-2; TRBD2 matches at 7 bases. The CDR3 covers 15 residues. V was clipped by 4 bases and J by 3 bases; unmatched bases: 6. CDR1 is SGHDT and CDR2 is YYEEEE in the germline V gene. CDR3 amino acids: CASSGGTIDTGELFF. DNA of the CDR3: TGTGCCAGCAGCGGTGGGACTATCGACACCGGGGAGCTGTTTTTT. The full variable domain, with the rest looked up from reference TRBV5-6 and TRBJ2-2, is DAGVTQSPTHLIKTRGQQVTLRCSPKSGHDTVSWYQQALGQGPQFIFQYYEEEERQRGNFPDRFSGHQFPNYSSELNVNALLLGDSALYLCASSGGTIDTGELFFGEGSRLTVL.

This chain uses TRBV6-1 with TRBJ1-5, with a tentative D call TRBD1 (6 bases). The CDR3 totals 12 residues. Germline lookup yields CDR1 MNHNS and CDR2 SASEGT. Between the trimmed V and J ends, which lost 6 bases and 5 bases, there was a span of 8 bases. The DNA for the CDR3 is TGTGCCAGCAGCCACAGGGATCAGCCCCAGCATTTT. Encoded protein: CASSHRDQPQHF.

The CDR3 loop reads CSARLVKGLAGGNNEQFF. The CDR3, as DNA: TGCAGTGCTAGACTTGTGAAGGGACTAGCGGGGGGAAACAATGAGCAGTTCTTC. The V gene is TRBV20-1, the J gene TRBJ2-1; TRBD2 aligns across 15 bases. J gave up 5 bases and V 2 bases, and 10 bases lay outside the gene matches. The CDR3 contains 18 residues. Germline V gene sequence: CDR1 DFQATT, CDR2 SNEGSKA (reference sequence).

This chain's CDR3 is CASSFWDTILSNQPQHF. The CDR3 nucleotides are TGTGCCAGCAGTTTCTGGGACACAATCCTTAGCAATCAGCCCCAGCATTTT. The genes are TRBV12-3 or TRBV12-4 and TRBJ1-5; TRBD1 is a possible D gene (6 bases). Trimming took 3 bases from V and 0 from J, leaving 15 bases between them. The CDR3 consists of 17 residues.

The chain has TRBV5-1 and TRBJ2-5; 7 nucleotides match TRBD1. The CDR3 loop spans 15 amino acids. The germline V gene has CDR1 SGHRS and CDR2 YFSETQ. The J segment lost 2 bases and the V segment lost 5 bases, leaving 9 bases of the junction unmatched. The CDR3 here is CASSPGTVTQETQYF. The CDR3 coding sequence is TGCGCCAGCAGTCCCGGGACAGTAACACAAGAGACCCAGTACTTC.

This clonotype has at least ten counts. The chain couples TRBV10-3 to TRBJ1-5, with D unresolved. The V end was cut by 4 bases, the J end by 5 bases, with 6 bases between. This CDR3 has 12 amino acids. The germline V gene has CDR1 ENHRY and CDR2 SYGVKD. CDR3 region: CAISGSDQPQHF. In DNA, the CDR3 is TGTGCCATCAGTGGGTCGGATCAGCCCCAGCATTTT.